This T cell receptor (beta chain) was profiled in a study of T-cell reconstitution after alpha-beta-depleted transplantation in children. Only a few counts were recorded for this clonotype. The CDR3 spans 18 residues. V was pared by 6 bases and J by 5 bases, with 29 bases between. Unique molecular identifiers tagged the TCRbeta library. From the PCR reads, TCRdb called clonotypes with MiXCR, one entry per CDR3 protein. This sample yields 250,000 to 350,000 distinct CDR3 sequences, of which 9.5% to 10% are seen a single time; about 9.4% belongs to the top ten. This sequence originates from a human donor who donated a stem cell graft to a child with SCID. V and J are TRBV12-3 or TRBV12-4 and TRBJ2-7; D tentatively fits TRBD1 or TRBD2 (7 bases each). The starting material was PBMCs from the stem cell graft donor, obtained from the stem cell graft. CDR3: CASSSGQTLWGGFDEQYF. The CDR3, as DNA: TGTGCCAGCAGCTCGGGACAGACTCTTTGGGGGGGGTTTGACGAGCAGTACTTC.